The TCR beta chain described here comes from a study of blood T cell repertoires in COVID-19 (dated by TCRdb to 2018 to 2020). About the study as a whole: The collaborator samples originated in the United States, Italy and Spain and spanned the acute and convalescent phases of COVID-19. The material from the prospective study consisted of cDNA or gDNA derived from T cells, B-cell-depleted T cells, or PBMCs. The dataset comprised deeply sampled blood TCRbeta repertoires from subjects exposed to, actively infected with, or recovered from COVID-19. The repertoires were made available in a free public database intended to serve as a resource for research on the immune response to SARS-CoV-2. Samples were obtained from the ongoing ImmuneRACE study (first 160 participants) and from 1,254 subjects provided by 6 global collaborators. Sample metadata almost always included a de-identified subject ID, COVID-19 status, age in years and sex. Where available, HLA class I and class II types were obtained from metadata supplied by the sample provider rather than from assay-based typing.

At one collaborating source in Seattle, patients were enrolled during active infection and were followed longitudinally through the course of disease. Whole blood was collected in K2EDTA tubes by collaborating institutions according to the institutions' own protocols. For TCRbeta analysis, collaborators shipped samples as frozen whole blood, isolated PBMCs, or DNA extracted from either of those sample types. Counted from cysteine to phenylalanine, this CDR3 has 15 amino acids. Only the CDR3 DNA is retained, 45 bases long and in frame from the first base. V lost 5 bases and J lost 0 bases, and the count of bases not matched to a germline gene is 3. For CDR1 and CDR2, the germline V gene (reference sequence) lists LNHDA and SQIVND. A word on this clone: No antigen is known for it. The sample holds no much larger clone one base away, and base qualities are not on file.

TCRbeta CDR3 regions were amplified from genomic DNA by means of the immunoSEQ Assay, a bias-controlled multiplex PCR. Processing in the source paper ran as follows. Within the assay, amplification of reference gene primers was used to estimate how many nucleated cells each sample contained. Sequence reads were collapsed and filtered to measure the absolute abundance of every unique TCRbeta CDR3 rearrangement. For each sample, productive Simpson clonality was calculated as the square root of Simpson's diversity index over productive rearrangements. TCRdb carries this immuneACCESS record with in-frame sequences only. Its versions omit some clonotypes, under half of them owing to an unresolved V gene in the studies checked, with the rest unexplained. D and trimming were read from the DNA, whereas the V and J calls and clone size are those reported in that table. Recorded for this sample are fewer than 200,000 clones; roughly 76% of them occurred a single time. The ten largest clones add up to approximately 12% of the sample.

What the work shows at the level of the full study, not this receptor alone: The amount of clinical and demographic metadata varied by source and participant and was provided uncurated.

Here the chain combines TRBV19 and TRBJ2-1; 8 bases in between match TRBD2. The clonotype comes from a woman over 75 with COVID-19, enrolled during active disease. The material sequenced was peripheral blood. The CDR3 region: CASSWSGSSYNEQFF. DNA sequence: TGTGCCAGTAGTTGGAGCGGGAGCTCCTACAATGAGCAGTTCTTC.